This is a list of T cell receptor beta chains from one sample in a study of shared T cell receptors in the human thymus. Clones were read by immunoSEQ multiplex PCR, and TCRdb kept only the in-frame ones, dropping some. The sample comprises under 850,000 clones, 85% to 90% of which are singletons, and 0.01% rests with the top ten. The data also belong to a second study, concerning human thymus T cells.

Sequencing was performed on thymocytes. The receptors derive from a boy under two years old with a congenital heart defect. Each CDR3 is given with its conserved first and last residue. The D gene is left open where the match is weak. The size entry is marked missing in some rows and otherwise reads once, few, many or a size class.

TRBJ2-7 | TRBV7-6 | NA | NA | CASSLGPGSTYEQYF | TGTGCCAGCAGCTTAGGCCCAGGATCAACCTACGAGCAGTACTTC
TRBJ1-1 | TRBV7-9 | TRBD1 | NA | CASSSQGDGNTEAFF | TGTGCCAGCAGCTCACAGGGGGATGGGAACACTGAAGCTTTCTTT
TRBJ2-4 | TRBV19 | TRBD1 | NA | CASSIEPRPPDLGQLRDIQYF | TGTGCCAGTAGTATAGAGCCTCGGCCCCCTGACCTGGGACAGCTCAGAGACATTCAGTACTTC
TRBJ2-3 | TRBV15 | NA | NA | CATSRGGDITDTQYF | TGTGCCACCAGCAGAGGGGGGGATATAACAGATACGCAGTATTTT
TRBJ2-7 | TRBV7-2 | TRBD2 | NA | CASSRRPAGLVPYEQYF | TGTGCCAGCAGCCGCAGACCAGCGGGACTAGTCCCCTACGAGCAGTACTTC
TRBJ2-1 | TRBV18 | TRBD2 | NA | CASSPLPGLAAVFGFYNEQFF | TGTGCCAGCTCACCACTACCGGGACTAGCGGCCGTTTTTGGGTTTTACAATGAGCAGTTCTTC
TRBJ2-3 | TRBV7-9 | NA | NA | CASSPSPRVSDTQYF | TGTGCCAGCAGCCCCTCCCCCAGGGTTTCAGATACGCAGTATTTT
TRBJ1-3 | TRBV5-5 | TRBD1 | NA | CASSHGQGASGNTIYF | TGTGCCAGCAGCCACGGACAGGGGGCTTCTGGAAACACCATATATTTT
TRBJ2-1 | TRBV5-1 | TRBD1 | NA | CASSLGQGAYNEQFF | TGCGCCAGCAGCTTGGGACAGGGGGCCTACAATGAGCAGTTCTTC
TRBJ2-6 | TRBV10-3 | NA | NA | CAISGSGGGSGANVLTF | TGTGCCATCAGTGGTAGTGGGGGAGGCTCTGGGGCCAACGTCCTGACTTTC
TRBJ1-1 | TRBV6-1 | TRBD1 | NA | CASSGWDRGEAFF | TGTGCCAGCAGTGGGTGGGACAGGGGAGAAGCTTTCTTT
TRBJ2-1 | TRBV5-6 | NA | NA | CASSFKLGANEQFF | TGTGCCAGCAGCTTTAAGTTGGGGGCCAATGAGCAGTTCTTC
TRBJ2-5 | TRBV4-3 | TRBD2 | NA | CASSQSWALAGGRETQYF | TGCGCCAGCAGCCAATCCTGGGCCCTAGCGGGAGGACGAGAGACCCAGTACTTC
TRBJ2-7 | TRBV7-8 | TRBD2 | NA | CASSLGGAGRYF | TGTGCCAGCAGCTTAGGGGGAGCGGGACGGTACTTC
TRBJ1-2 | TRBV2 | NA | NA | CASSIRGSGYTF | TGTGCCAGCAGCATCAGGGGAAGCGGCTACACCTTC
TRBJ2-4 | TRBV25-1 | TRBD2 | NA | CASSSNQGLAVRNIQYF | TGTGCCAGCAGTTCTAACCAGGGACTAGCGGTGAGAAACATTCAGTACTTC
TRBJ2-7 | TRBV4-1 | NA | NA | CASSQDSGWGEQYF | TGCGCCAGCAGCCAAGATTCGGGGTGGGGCGAGCAGTACTTC
TRBJ2-5 | TRBV5-1 | TRBD2 | NA | CASTRGGETQYF | TGCGCCAGCACCCGCGGGGGAGAGACCCAGTACTTC
TRBJ2-3 | TRBV19 | TRBD1 | NA | CASSPGQGADTQYF | TGTGCCAGTAGCCCTGGACAGGGAGCAGATACGCAGTATTTT
TRBJ1-5 | TRBV30 | TRBD1 | once | CAWSSGGQPQHF | TGTGCCTGGAGTTCAGGGGGACAGCCCCAGCATTTT
TRBJ2-5 | TRBV28 | TRBD1 | NA | CASRGNRGQETQYF | TGTGCCAGCAGGGGAAACAGGGGGCAAGAGACCCAGTACTTC
TRBJ2-1 | TRBV27 | NA | NA | CASSSQGPSGSYNEQFF | TGTGCCAGCAGTTCACAGGGACCTAGCGGTTCCTACAATGAGCAGTTCTTC
TRBJ2-7 | TRBV25-1 | TRBD1 | NA | CASSESWHGTGGGEQYF | TGTGCCAGCAGTGAATCATGGCACGGGACAGGGGGCGGCGAGCAGTACTTC
TRBJ1-2 | TRBV9 | NA | NA | CASSGWGPGRGGYTF | TGTGCCAGCAGCGGATGGGGCCCAGGAAGGGGTGGCTACACCTTC
TRBJ2-3 | TRBV19 | TRBD2 | once | CASGTSGLCRDTQYF | TGTGCCAGTGGGACTAGCGGGCTTTGTAGGGATACGCAGTATTTT
TRBJ2-7 | TRBV18 | TRBD2 | NA | CASSRASGINVHEQYF | TGTGCCAGCTCCAGAGCCAGCGGGATTAATGTCCACGAGCAGTACTTC
TRBJ2-1 | TRBV4-1 | TRBD1 | NA | CASSQVASQTGTGAGNEQFF | TGCGCCAGCAGCCAAGTCGCTAGCCAGACCGGGACAGGGGCGGGCAATGAGCAGTTCTTC
TRBJ2-3 | TRBV6-1 | TRBD2 | NA | CASRGIAGRTDTQYF | TGTGCCAGCAGGGGAATAGCGGGGCGCACAGATACGCAGTATTTT
TRBJ2-7 | TRBV7-6 | TRBD2 | NA | CASSLAGLASPPSYEQYF | TGTGCCAGCAGCTTAGCGGGACTAGCGTCCCCACCCTCCTACGAGCAGTACTTC
TRBJ2-7 | TRBV5-8 | NA | NA | CASSLGEGVPVSYEQYF | TGTGCCAGCAGCTTGGGGGAGGGGGTCCCAGTCTCCTACGAGCAGTACTTC
TRBJ2-1 | TRBV5-4 | NA | NA | CASSLAEWSEQFF | TGTGCCAGCAGTCTCGCGGAGTGGAGTGAGCAGTTCTTC
TRBJ2-1 | TRBV5-4 | TRBD2 | NA | CASSLDGGASGTITYNEQFF | TGTGCCAGCAGCTTGGATGGCGGCGCTAGCGGGACGATAACCTACAATGAGCAGTTCTTC
TRBJ2-2 | TRBV27 | TRBD2 | once | CASTGREGTTGELFF | TGTGCCAGCACAGGCAGGGAGGGGACCACCGGGGAGCTGTTTTTT
TRBJ1-1 | TRBV20-1 | NA | NA | CSARSYTEAFF | TGCAGTGCTAGGTCATACACTGAAGCTTTCTTT
TRBJ2-1 | TRBV14 | TRBD2 | NA | CASSIQRLAGVNEQFF | TGTGCCAGCAGCATCCAACGACTAGCGGGAGTCAATGAGCAGTTCTTC
TRBJ1-1 | TRBV19 | TRBD1 | NA | CARIPGTVEAFF | TGTGCCAGGATCCCAGGGACAGTTGAAGCTTTCTTT
TRBJ2-6 | TRBV6-1 | TRBD1 | NA | CASSDGRGTPSGANVLTF | TGTGCCAGCAGTGACGGCAGGGGGACCCCCTCTGGGGCCAACGTCCTGACTTTC
TRBJ2-1 | TRBV2 | NA | NA | CAIPLGDNEQFF | TGTGCCATCCCGCTCGGGGACAATGAGCAGTTCTTC
TRBJ1-1 | TRBV2 | NA | NA | CASSPGGFTEAFF | TGTGCCAGCTCCCCGGGGGGATTCACTGAAGCTTTCTTT
TRBJ2-2 | TRBV7-2 | TRBD1 | NA | CASSSRGCGELFF | TGTGCCAGCAGTTCCAGGGGGTGCGGGGAGCTGTTTTTT
TRBJ2-3 | TRBV6-5 | TRBD2 | few | CASGGGFTDTQYF | TGTGCCAGTGGGGGGGGATTCACAGATACGCAGTATTTT
TRBJ2-7 | TRBV4-1 | TRBD2 | NA | CASSQDPSGTSPGEYF | TGCGCCAGCAGCCAAGATCCTAGCGGGACTTCTCCCGGGGAGTACTTC
TRBJ1-1 | TRBV6-1 | TRBD1 | NA | CASSPRTGGNTEAFF | TGTGCCAGCAGTCCCCGGACAGGGGGGAACACTGAAGCTTTCTTT
TRBJ2-7 | TRBV6-6 | NA | NA | CASRKTGGGRQYF | TGTGCCAGCAGGAAAACAGGGGGGGGGAGACAGTACTTC
TRBJ2-7 | TRBV14 | TRBD2 | once | CASSQSTSAWAYEQYF | TGTGCCAGCAGCCAATCTACTAGCGCCTGGGCCTACGAGCAGTACTTC
TRBJ1-3 | TRBV12-5 | NA | NA | CAITDSLSGNTIYF | TGTGCTATCACGGACTCCCTCTCTGGAAACACCATATATTTT
TRBJ2-3 | TRBV30 | TRBD2 | NA | CAWSVRLAGGGDTQYF | TGTGCCTGGAGTGTACGTCTAGCGGGAGGGGGGGATACGCAGTATTTT
TRBJ1-4 | TRBV28 | NA | NA | CASSLDPNEKLFF | TGTGCCAGCAGTCTAGATCCAAATGAAAAACTGTTTTTT
TRBJ2-1 | TRBV2 | TRBD2 | NA | CASTAGASYNEQFF | TGTGCCAGCACGGCGGGAGCTTCGTACAATGAGCAGTTCTTC
TRBJ1-4 | TRBV6-1 | NA | NA | CASSVGGEVREKLFF | TGTGCCAGCAGTGTAGGAGGGGAAGTTAGAGAAAAACTGTTTTTT
TRBJ1-4 | TRBV27 | TRBD1 | NA | CASSFKPGQGGEKLFF | TGTGCCAGCAGTTTCAAACCGGGACAGGGAGGTGAAAAACTGTTTTTT
TRBJ1-2 | TRBV5-4 | TRBD1 | NA | CASSFNSRDRGTNYGYTF | TGTGCCAGCAGCTTCAACTCTAGGGACAGGGGCACTAACTATGGCTACACCTTC
TRBJ2-7 | TRBV21-1 | NA | NA | CASKSLWTGITYEQYF | TGTGCCAGCAAGTCGCTTTGGACAGGGATAACCTACGAGCAGTACTTC
TRBJ2-7 | TRBV14 | NA | NA | CASSQVGGASYEQYF | TGTGCCAGCAGCCAAGTCGGGGGAGCCTCCTACGAGCAGTACTTC